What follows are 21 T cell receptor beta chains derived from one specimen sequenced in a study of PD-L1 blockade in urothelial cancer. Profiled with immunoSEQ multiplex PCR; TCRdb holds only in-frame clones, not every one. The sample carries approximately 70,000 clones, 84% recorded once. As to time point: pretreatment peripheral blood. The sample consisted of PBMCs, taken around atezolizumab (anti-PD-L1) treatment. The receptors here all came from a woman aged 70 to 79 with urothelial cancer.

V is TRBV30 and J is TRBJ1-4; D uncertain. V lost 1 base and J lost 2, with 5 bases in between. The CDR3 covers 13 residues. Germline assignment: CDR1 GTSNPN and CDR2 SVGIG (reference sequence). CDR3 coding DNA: TGTGCCTGGAGTGGGAGCACTAATGAAAAACTGTTTTTT. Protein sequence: CAWSGSTNEKLFF.

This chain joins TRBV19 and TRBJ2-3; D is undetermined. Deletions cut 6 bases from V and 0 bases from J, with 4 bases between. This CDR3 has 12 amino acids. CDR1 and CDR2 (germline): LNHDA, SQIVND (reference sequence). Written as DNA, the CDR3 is TGTGCCAGTAGCCAAAGCACAGATACGCAGTATTTT. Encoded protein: CASSQSTDTQYF.

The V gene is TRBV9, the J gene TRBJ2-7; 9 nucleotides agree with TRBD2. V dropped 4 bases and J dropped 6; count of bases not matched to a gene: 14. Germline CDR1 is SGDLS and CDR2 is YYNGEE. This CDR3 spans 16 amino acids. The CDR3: CASSLTGAGGTREQYF. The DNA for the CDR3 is TGTGCCAGCAGCCTTACGGGGGCGGGAGGGACCCGCGAGCAGTACTTC.

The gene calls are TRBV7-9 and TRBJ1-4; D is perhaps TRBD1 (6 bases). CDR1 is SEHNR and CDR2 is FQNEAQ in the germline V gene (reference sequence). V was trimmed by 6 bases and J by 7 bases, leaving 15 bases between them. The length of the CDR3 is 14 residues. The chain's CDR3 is CASRPGGAGEKLFF. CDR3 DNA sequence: TGTGCCAGCAGACCTGGGGGGGCCGGTGAAAAACTGTTTTTT.

DNA for the CDR3: TGTGCCAGCGGGGTCCTGGGGGGGGACGTCTCCGAGCAGTACTTC. It is translated as CASGVLGGDVSEQYF. The genes are TRBV7-8 and TRBJ2-7; 7 positions agree with TRBD2. The ends lost 8 bases at V and 6 bases at J; junction bases unmatched: 16. The CDR3 is 15 residues long. The germline V gene encodes CDR1 SGHVS and CDR2 FQNEAQ.

Here the CDR3 reads CASSSDHSGALTGELFF. DNA of the CDR3: TGTGCCAGCAGCTCGGATCATAGCGGGGCTCTCACCGGGGAGCTGTTTTTT. This chain connects TRBV7-2 to TRBJ2-2, with TRBD2 identical over 8 bases. V shed 4 bases and J 4 bases; nucleotides not matched to a gene: 11. The germline V gene has CDR1 SGHTA and CDR2 FQGNSA. The CDR3 totals 17 residues.

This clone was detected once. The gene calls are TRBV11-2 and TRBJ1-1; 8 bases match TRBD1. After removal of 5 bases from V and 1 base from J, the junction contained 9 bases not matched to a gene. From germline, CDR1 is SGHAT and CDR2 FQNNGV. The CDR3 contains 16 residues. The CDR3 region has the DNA TGTGCCAGCAGCCCCGGTGCGGGGACAGGGAACACTGAAGCTTTCTTT. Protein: CASSPGAGTGNTEAFF.

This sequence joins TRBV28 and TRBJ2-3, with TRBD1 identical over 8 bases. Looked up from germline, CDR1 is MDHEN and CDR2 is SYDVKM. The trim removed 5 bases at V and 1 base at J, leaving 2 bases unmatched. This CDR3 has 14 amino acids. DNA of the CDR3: TGTGCCAGCAGTCTGGGACAGGGCACAGATACGCAGTATTTT. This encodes CASSLGQGTDTQYF.

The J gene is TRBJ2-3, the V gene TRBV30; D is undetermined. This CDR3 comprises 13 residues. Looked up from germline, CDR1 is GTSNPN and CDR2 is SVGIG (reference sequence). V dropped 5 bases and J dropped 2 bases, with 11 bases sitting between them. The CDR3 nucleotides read TGTGCCTGGGGTGGTCTGTACACAGATACGCAGTATTTT. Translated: CAWGGLYTDTQYF. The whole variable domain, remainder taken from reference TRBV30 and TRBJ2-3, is SQTIHQWPATLVQPVGSPLSLECTVEGTSNPNLYWYRQAAGRGLQLLFYSVGIGQISSEVPQNLSASRPQDRQFILSSKKLLLSDSGFYLCAWGGLYTDTQYFGPGTRLTVL.

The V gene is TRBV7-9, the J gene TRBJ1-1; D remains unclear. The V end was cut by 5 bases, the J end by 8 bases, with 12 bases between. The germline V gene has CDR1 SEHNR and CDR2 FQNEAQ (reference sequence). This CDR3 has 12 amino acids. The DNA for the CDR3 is TGTGCCAGCAGCCGGACTGAGGCAGAAGCTTTCTTT. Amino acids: CASSRTEAEAFF.

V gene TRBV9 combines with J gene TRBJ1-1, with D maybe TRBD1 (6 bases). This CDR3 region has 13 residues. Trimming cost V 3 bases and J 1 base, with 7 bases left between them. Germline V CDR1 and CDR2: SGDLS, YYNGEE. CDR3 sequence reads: CASSAQGNTEAFF. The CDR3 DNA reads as TGTGCCAGCAGCGCACAGGGGAACACTGAAGCTTTCTTT.

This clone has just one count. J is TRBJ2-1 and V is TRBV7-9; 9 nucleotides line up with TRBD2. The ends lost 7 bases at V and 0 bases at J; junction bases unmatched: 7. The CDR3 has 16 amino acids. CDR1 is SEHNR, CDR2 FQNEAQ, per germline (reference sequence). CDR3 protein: CASTLSGGLSYNEQFF. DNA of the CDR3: TGTGCCAGCACCCTTAGCGGGGGCCTCTCCTACAATGAGCAGTTCTTC.

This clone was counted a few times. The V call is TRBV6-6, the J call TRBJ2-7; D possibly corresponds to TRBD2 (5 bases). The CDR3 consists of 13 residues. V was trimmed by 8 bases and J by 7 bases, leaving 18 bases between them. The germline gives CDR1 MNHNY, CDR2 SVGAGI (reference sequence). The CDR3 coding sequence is TGTGCCAGCGTTCCCGGCAACTCGGGGGAGCAGTACTTC. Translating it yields CASVPGNSGEQYF.

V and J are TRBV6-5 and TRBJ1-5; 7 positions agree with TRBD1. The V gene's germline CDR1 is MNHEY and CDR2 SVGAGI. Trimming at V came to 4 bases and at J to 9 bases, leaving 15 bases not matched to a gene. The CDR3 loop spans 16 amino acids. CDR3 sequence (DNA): TGTGCCAGCAGTTTAACCGGGACAGAGCCCTGGAGGCCCCAGCATTTT. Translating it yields CASSLTGTEPWRPQHF.

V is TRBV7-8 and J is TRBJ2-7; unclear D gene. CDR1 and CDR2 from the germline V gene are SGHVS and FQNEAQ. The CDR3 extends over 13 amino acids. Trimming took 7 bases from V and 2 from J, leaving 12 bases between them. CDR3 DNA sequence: TGTGCCAGCACCCTGGGCATCACCTACGAGCAGTACTTC. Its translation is CASTLGITYEQYF.

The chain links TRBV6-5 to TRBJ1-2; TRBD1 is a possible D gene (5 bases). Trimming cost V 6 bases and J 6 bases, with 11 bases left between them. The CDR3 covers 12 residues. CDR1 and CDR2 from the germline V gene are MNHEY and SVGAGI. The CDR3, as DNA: TGTGCCAGCAGATTTGACAGCGATGGCTACACCTTC. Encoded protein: CASRFDSDGYTF.

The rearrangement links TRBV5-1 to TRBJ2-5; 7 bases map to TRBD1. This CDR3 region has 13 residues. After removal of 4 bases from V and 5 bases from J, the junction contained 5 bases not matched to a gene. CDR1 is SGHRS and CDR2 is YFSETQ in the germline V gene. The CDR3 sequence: CASSRDSDETQYF. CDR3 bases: TGCGCCAGCAGCAGGGACAGTGACGAGACCCAGTACTTC.

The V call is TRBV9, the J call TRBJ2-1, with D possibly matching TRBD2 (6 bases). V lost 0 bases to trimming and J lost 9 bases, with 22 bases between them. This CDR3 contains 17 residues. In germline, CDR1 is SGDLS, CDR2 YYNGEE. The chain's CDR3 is CASSVVPVTGVDGEQFF. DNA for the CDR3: TGTGCCAGCAGCGTAGTCCCTGTTACGGGGGTTGATGGTGAGCAGTTCTTC.

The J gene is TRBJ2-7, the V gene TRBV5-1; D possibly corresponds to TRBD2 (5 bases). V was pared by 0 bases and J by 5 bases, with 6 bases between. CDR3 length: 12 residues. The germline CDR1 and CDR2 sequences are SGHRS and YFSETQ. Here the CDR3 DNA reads TGCGCCAGCAGCTTGGAGAGGGACGAGCAGTACTTC. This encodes CASSLERDEQYF.

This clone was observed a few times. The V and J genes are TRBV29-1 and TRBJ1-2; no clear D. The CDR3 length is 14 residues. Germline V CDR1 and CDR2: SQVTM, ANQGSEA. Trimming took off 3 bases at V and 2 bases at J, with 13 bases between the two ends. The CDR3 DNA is TGCAGCGTTGACTTGGAGGGAGGGAACTATGGCTACACCTTC. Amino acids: CSVDLEGGNYGYTF.

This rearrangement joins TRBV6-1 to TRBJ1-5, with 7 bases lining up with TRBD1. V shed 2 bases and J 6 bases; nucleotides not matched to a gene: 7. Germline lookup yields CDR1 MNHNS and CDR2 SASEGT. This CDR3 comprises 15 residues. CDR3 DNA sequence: TGTGCCAGCAGTGAATCAGGACAGGTAGTTCAGCCCCAGCATTTT. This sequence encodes CASSESGQVVQPQHF.